This TCR beta chain originates from a study of T-cell reconstitution after alpha-beta-depleted transplantation in children. Unique molecular identifiers were used to barcode this TCRbeta library. Using its own MiXCR run on the PCR reads, TCRdb lists one record per CDR3 protein. The data hold 600,000 to 800,000 distinct CDR3 sequences, with around 13% observed a single time. This clonotype was recorded many times. The sample was PBMCs, taken before TCRalphabeta/CD19-depleted stem cell transplant. This sequence originates from a girl aged 2 to 10 with congenital amegakaryocytic thrombocytopenia, due to receive a stem cell transplant.

The CDR3 is CASTMFSEGHNEQFF. CDR3 in DNA: TGTGCCAGCACTATGTTCTCGGAGGGCCACAATGAGCAGTTCTTC. The gene calls are TRBV12-3 or TRBV12-4 and TRBJ2-1; a possible D gene is TRBD2 (6 bases). The length of the CDR3 is 15 residues. The V end was cut by 7 bases, the J end by 5 bases, with 18 bases between.